This record covers a single TCR beta chain. Its antigen is unidentified. This sample is part of a study of T cell clones after liver transplantation. Whole-study context: In this trial, immunosuppression withdrawal was attempted within 2 years of liver transplant. TCRbeta sequencing after a pre-transplant mixed lymphocyte reaction identified graft-donor-reactive clones, later tracked in post-transplant blood. Whole-study results and caveats: Post-transplant time points were not standardized, so conclusions are preliminary.

CDR3 length equals 13 residues. With 5 bases removed from V and 5 bases from J, the gap between germline ends came to 9 bases. Per germline, CDR1 SSHAT and CDR2 FNYEAQ (reference sequence). Generated by immunoSEQ multiplex PCR, the TCRdb table keeps only in-frame clones and is missing some. The sample includes about 60,000 clones, about two thirds of them seen just once. Sequencing used CD4+ T cells from blood, obtained before liver transplant. The sequence derives from a human donor who received a liver transplant. The V gene is TRBV7-7, the J gene TRBJ2-2, with D possibly matching TRBD1 (5 bases). The CDR3 is CASSIQGTGELFF. The CDR3 DNA sequence: TGTGCCAGCAGCATCCAGGGAACCGGGGAGCTGTTTTTT. Together with reference TRBV7-7 and TRBJ2-2, the CDR3 gives the full variable domain: GAGVSQSPRYKVTKRGQDVTLRCDPISSHATLYWYQQALGQGPEFLTYFNYEAQPDKSGLPSDRFSAERPEGSISTLTIQRTEQRDSAMYRCASSIQGTGELFFGEGSRLTVL.